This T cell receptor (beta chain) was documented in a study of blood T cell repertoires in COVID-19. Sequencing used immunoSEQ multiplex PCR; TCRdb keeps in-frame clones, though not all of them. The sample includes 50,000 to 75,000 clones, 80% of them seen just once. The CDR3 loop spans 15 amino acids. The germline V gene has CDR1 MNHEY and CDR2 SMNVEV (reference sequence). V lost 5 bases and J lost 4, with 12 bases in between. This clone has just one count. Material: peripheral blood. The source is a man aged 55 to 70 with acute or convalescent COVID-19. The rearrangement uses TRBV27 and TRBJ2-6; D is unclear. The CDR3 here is CASSPQPGGANVLTF. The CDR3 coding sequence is TGTGCCAGCAGTCCCCAGCCCGGGGGGGCCAACGTCCTGACTTTC.